A single sample is the source of the 12 T cell receptor beta chains below, sequenced in a study of OX40 agonist ivuxolimab in advanced cancers. Generated by immunoSEQ multiplex PCR, the TCRdb table keeps only in-frame clones and is missing some. The table shows 90,000 to 120,000 clones, with approximately 90% occurring only once. Sequenced here: CD4+ or CD8+ T cells sorted from blood, sampled in a trial of the OX40 agonist ivuxolimab. The receptor source for this set is an adult with an advanced solid tumor such as melanoma, head and neck, liver or kidney cancer.

The rearrangement joins TRBV28 to TRBJ1-1; 9 nucleotides line up with TRBD1. The germline V gene encodes CDR1 MDHEN and CDR2 SYDVKM. J lost 4 bases, V lost 3 bases, and 6 bases had no gene match. The CDR3 runs 15 residues. The CDR3 nucleotides are TGTGCCAGCAGTTTCTCCGGGACAGGGACCACTGAAGCTTTCTTT. Translating gives CASSFSGTGTTEAFF.

J is TRBJ1-1 and V is TRBV7-2, with D perhaps TRBD1 (5 bases). Germline V gene sequence: CDR1 SGHTA, CDR2 FQGNSA. V lost 1 base to trimming and J lost 4 bases, with 10 bases between them. This CDR3 comprises 14 residues. The CDR3 spells CASSLGGFGTEAFF. CDR3 DNA sequence: TGTGCCAGCAGCTTAGGGGGGTTCGGCACTGAAGCTTTCTTT.

This clone was counted between two and nine times. The genes are TRBV5-1 and TRBJ1-4; 9 bases line up with TRBD1. The CDR3 has 15 amino acids. From germline, CDR1 is SGHRS and CDR2 YFSETQ. Trimming removed 3 bases from V and 7 bases from J; junction bases left unmatched: 7. The CDR3 here is CASSSTGGEGEKLFF. In DNA form, the CDR3 reads TGCGCCAGCAGCTCTACAGGGGGCGAGGGTGAAAAACTGTTTTTT.

This clone was counted a single time. This chain joins TRBV27 and TRBJ1-1, with a tentative D call TRBD1 (6 bases). Germline values: CDR1 MNHEY, CDR2 SMNVEV (reference sequence). The CDR3 contains 16 residues. Deletions cut 0 bases from V and 6 bases from J, with 17 bases between. CDR3 in amino acids: CASSLSAGKGGPEAFF. The CDR3 region has the DNA TGTGCCAGCAGTTTATCGGCGGGGAAGGGGGGCCCTGAAGCTTTCTTT.

The V and J genes are TRBV10-2 and TRBJ2-1; D perhaps matches TRBD1 (7 bases). Germline-derived CDR1 and CDR2 are WSHSY and SAAADI. The CDR3 spans 18 residues. Trimming cost V 3 bases and J 0 bases, with 18 bases left between them. The CDR3 sequence: CASSDLQGGIRSYNEQFF. CDR3 coding DNA: TGCGCCAGCAGTGACCTGCAGGGGGGCATTCGCTCCTACAATGAGCAGTTCTTC.

The chain uses TRBV19 and TRBJ2-7; 8 positions match TRBD2. Losses at the gene ends were 6 bases for V and 4 bases for J; bases not matched to a gene: 11. This CDR3 contains 15 residues. Germline values: CDR1 LNHDA, CDR2 SQIVND (reference sequence). CDR3 residues: CASRFGAREDYEQYF. Written as DNA, the CDR3 is TGTGCCAGTAGATTTGGGGCGCGGGAGGATTACGAGCAGTACTTC.

The chain recombines TRBV19 with TRBJ2-1, with TRBD1 matching 8 bases. Germline trimming cut 5 bases from V and 1 base from J; bases unmatched to any gene: 7. The CDR3 has 16 residues. Germline V CDR1 and CDR2: LNHDA, SQIVND (reference sequence). CDR3 loop: CASSSRQGSSYNEQFF. The CDR3 DNA is TGTGCCAGTAGTTCGAGACAGGGGAGTTCCTACAATGAGCAGTTCTTC.

J is TRBJ1-5 and V is TRBV12-5; 7 bases agree with TRBD1. The CDR3 spans 16 residues. V shed 0 bases and J 2 bases; nucleotides not matched to a gene: 4. The germline gives CDR1 LGHNT, CDR2 FRNRAP. CDR3 sequence (DNA): TGTGCTAGTGGTTTGGTAGTAGGACAGGGCAATCAGCCCCAGCATTTT. Its protein is CASGLVVGQGNQPQHF.

This rearrangement joins TRBV19 to TRBJ1-2; D call uncertain. The CDR3 contains 15 residues. The germline V gene has CDR1 LNHDA and CDR2 SQIVND (reference sequence). V lost 5 bases, J lost 8 bases, and 21 bases lay in between. The CDR3 region is CASSSKAPNPRGYTF. CDR3 bases: TGTGCCAGTAGTTCAAAGGCTCCCAATCCTCGCGGCTACACCTTC.

This chain joins TRBV27 and TRBJ2-3, with D perhaps assigned TRBD1 or TRBD2 (5 bases each). The germline V and J ends were trimmed by 0 bases and 2 bases, with 9 bases remaining between them. The CDR3 covers 15 residues. From germline, CDR1 is MNHEY and CDR2 SMNVEV (reference sequence). The CDR3 spells CASSLSGPYTDTQYF. For the CDR3, the DNA is TGTGCCAGCAGTTTATCGGGACCCTACACAGATACGCAGTATTTT.

J is TRBJ2-1 and V is TRBV4-1, with 8 bases matching TRBD2. CDR3 length equals 11 residues. CDR1 is MGHRA, CDR2 YSYEKL, per germline. The V segment lost 7 bases and the J segment 12 bases; nucleotides outside the gene matches: 5. CDR3 region: CASTGGGLQFF. In DNA form, the CDR3 reads TGCGCCAGCACCGGGGGGGGGTTGCAGTTCTTC.

The V and J genes are TRBV2 and TRBJ1-5, with 7 nucleotides matching TRBD1. Germline lookup yields CDR1 SNHLY and CDR2 FYNNEI. The CDR3 loop spans 14 amino acids. Unmatched junction bases numbered 4, after V lost 8 bases and J lost 0 bases. CDR3 amino acids: CASGDSNSNQPQHF. In DNA form, the CDR3 reads TGTGCCAGCGGGGACAGTAATAGCAATCAGCCCCAGCATTTT. Drawing the rest from reference TRBV2 and TRBJ1-5, the complete variable domain is EPEVTQTPSHQVTQMGQEVILRCVPISNHLYFYWYRQILGQKVEFLVSFYNNEISEKSEIFDDQFSVERPDGSNFTLKIRSTKLEDSAMYFCASGDSNSNQPQHFGDGTRLSIL.